The source of this T cell receptor beta chain is a study of blood T cell repertoires in COVID-19. Participant-reported clinical history was the basis for cohort assignment. Some clones are missing from TCRdb's copy, which holds only in-frame ones; the method was immunoSEQ multiplex PCR. The sample holds some 200,000 clones, around 82% seen once. V gave up 0 bases and J gave up 6 bases, with 12 bases separating them. In germline, CDR1 is SGDLS, CDR2 YYNGEE. This CDR3 is 14 amino acids long. V usage is TRBV9 and J usage is TRBJ1-2; the D gene is possibly TRBD1 (5 bases). The material sequenced was PBMCs or T cells enriched from blood (not recorded which). The origin of this receptor is a woman between 35 and 50 years old with acute COVID-19. The CDR3 DNA reads TGTGCCAGCAGCGTAGACAGGATAGTAGATGGCTACACCTTC. Residues: CASSVDRIVDGYTF. Complete variable domain (other parts from reference TRBV9 and TRBJ1-2): DSGVTQTPKHLITATGQRVTLRCSPRSGDLSVYWYQQSLDQGLQFLIQYYNGEERAKGNILERFSAQQFPDLHSELNLSSLELGDSALYFCASSVDRIVDGYTFGSGTRLTVV.